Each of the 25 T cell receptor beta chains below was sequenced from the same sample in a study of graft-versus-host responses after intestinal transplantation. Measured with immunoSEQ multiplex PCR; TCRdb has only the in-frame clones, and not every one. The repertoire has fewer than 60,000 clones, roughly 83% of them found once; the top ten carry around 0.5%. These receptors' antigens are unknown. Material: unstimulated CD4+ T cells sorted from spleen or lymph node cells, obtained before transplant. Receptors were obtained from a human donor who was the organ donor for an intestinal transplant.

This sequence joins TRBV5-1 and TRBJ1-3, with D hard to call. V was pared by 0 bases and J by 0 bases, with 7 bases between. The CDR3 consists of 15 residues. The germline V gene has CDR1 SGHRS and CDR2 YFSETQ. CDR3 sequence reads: CASSLGQNSGNTIYF. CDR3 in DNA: TGCGCCAGCAGCTTGGGACAAAACTCTGGAAACACCATATATTTT.

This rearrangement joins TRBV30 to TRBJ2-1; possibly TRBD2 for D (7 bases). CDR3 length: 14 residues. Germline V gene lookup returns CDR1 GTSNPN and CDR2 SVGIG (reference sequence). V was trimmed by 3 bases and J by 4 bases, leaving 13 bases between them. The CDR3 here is CAWRRRGGYNEQFF. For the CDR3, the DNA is TGTGCCTGGAGGCGGAGGGGGGGTTACAATGAGCAGTTCTTC.

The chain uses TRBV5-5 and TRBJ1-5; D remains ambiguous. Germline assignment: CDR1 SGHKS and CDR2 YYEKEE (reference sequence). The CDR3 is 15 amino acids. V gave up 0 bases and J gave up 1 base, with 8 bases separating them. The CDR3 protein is CASSLVLGSNQPQHF. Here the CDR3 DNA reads TGTGCCAGCAGCTTGGTGCTAGGGAGCAATCAGCCCCAGCATTTT.

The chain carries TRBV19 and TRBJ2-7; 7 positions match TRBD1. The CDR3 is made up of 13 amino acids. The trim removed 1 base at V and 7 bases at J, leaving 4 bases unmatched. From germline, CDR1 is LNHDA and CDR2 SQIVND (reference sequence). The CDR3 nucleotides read TGTGCCAGTAGTATAGGGACAGGAGGAGAGCAGTACTTC. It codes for CASSIGTGGEQYF.

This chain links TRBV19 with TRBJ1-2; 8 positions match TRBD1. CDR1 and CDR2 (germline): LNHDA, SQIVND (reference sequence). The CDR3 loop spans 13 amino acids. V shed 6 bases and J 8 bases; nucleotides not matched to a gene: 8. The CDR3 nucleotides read TGTGCCAGTAGGCAGGGGGCGAACGGGGGCTACACCTTC. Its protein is CASRQGANGGYTF.

The CDR3 here is CASSLQGEQFF. CDR3 DNA sequence: TGTGCCAGCAGCTTACAGGGTGAGCAGTTCTTC. V and J are TRBV7-2 and TRBJ2-1; D perhaps matches TRBD1 (5 bases). The germline gives CDR1 SGHTA, CDR2 FQGNSA. The CDR3 covers 11 residues. Trimming pared 2 bases from V and 9 bases from J, leaving 5 bases between.

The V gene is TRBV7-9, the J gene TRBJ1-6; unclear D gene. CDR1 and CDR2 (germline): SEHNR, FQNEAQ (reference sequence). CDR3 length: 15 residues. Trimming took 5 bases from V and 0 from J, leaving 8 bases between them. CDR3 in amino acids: CASSVPSSYNSPLHF. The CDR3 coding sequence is TGTGCCAGCAGCGTCCCAAGCTCCTATAATTCACCCCTCCACTTT.

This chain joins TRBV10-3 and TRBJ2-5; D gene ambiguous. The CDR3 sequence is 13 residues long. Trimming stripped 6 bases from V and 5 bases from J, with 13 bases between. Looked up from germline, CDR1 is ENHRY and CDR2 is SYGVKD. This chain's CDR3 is CAISRQDGETQYF. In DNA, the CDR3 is TGTGCCATCAGCAGACAAGACGGGGAGACCCAGTACTTC.

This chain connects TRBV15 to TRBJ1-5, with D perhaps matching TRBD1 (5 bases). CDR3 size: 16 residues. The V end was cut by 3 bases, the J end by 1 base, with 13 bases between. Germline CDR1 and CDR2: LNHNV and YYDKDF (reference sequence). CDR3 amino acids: CATSRAYRQSNQPQHF. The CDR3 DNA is TGTGCCACCAGCAGGGCCTATCGACAGAGCAATCAGCCCCAGCATTTT.

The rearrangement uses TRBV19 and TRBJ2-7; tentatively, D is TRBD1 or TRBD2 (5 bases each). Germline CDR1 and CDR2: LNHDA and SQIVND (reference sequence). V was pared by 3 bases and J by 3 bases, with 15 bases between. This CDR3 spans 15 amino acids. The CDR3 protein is CASSIGAYGGYEQYF. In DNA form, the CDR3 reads TGTGCCAGTAGTATTGGAGCCTATGGGGGCTACGAGCAGTACTTC.

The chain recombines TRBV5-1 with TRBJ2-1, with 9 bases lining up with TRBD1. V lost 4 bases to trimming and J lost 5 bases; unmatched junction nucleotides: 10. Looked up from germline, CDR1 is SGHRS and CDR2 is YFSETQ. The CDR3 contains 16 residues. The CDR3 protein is CASSPTGQGRDNEQFF. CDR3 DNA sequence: TGCGCCAGCAGCCCCACGGGACAGGGAAGGGACAATGAGCAGTTCTTC.

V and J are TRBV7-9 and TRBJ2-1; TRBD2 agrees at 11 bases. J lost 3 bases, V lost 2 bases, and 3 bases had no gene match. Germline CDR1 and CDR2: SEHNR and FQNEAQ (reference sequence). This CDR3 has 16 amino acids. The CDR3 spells CASSLLGLAGYNEQFF. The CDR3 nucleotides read TGTGCCAGCAGCTTACTTGGACTAGCGGGCTACAATGAGCAGTTCTTC.

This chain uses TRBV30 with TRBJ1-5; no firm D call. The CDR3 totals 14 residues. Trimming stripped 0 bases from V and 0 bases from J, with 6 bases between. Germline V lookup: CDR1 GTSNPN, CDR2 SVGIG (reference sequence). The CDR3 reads CAWSVHTSNQPQHF. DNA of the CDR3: TGTGCCTGGAGTGTACACACTAGCAATCAGCCCCAGCATTTT.

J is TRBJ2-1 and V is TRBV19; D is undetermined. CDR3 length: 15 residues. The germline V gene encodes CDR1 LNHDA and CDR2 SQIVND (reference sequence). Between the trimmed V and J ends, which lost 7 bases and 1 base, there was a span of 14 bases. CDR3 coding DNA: TGTGCCAGTATGGGGATCTCCTATTCCTACAATGAGCAGTTCTTC. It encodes CASMGISYSYNEQFF.

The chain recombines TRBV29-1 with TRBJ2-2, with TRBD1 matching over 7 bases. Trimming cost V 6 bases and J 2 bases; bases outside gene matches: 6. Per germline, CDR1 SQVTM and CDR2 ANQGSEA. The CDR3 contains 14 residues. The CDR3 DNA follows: TGCAGCGTCACGGGACAGCTTAACACCGGGGAGCTGTTTTTT. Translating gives CSVTGQLNTGELFF.

The CDR3 DNA reads as TGTGCCAGCAGCGAGAACAGGGGGCTAAACACCGGGGAGCTGTTTTTT. Translating gives CASSENRGLNTGELFF. The V gene is TRBV5-6, the J gene TRBJ2-2; 9 bases agree with TRBD1. Germline trimming cut 4 bases from V and 2 bases from J; bases unmatched to any gene: 6. Germline CDR1 SGHDT, CDR2 YYEEEE. The CDR3 has 16 residues.

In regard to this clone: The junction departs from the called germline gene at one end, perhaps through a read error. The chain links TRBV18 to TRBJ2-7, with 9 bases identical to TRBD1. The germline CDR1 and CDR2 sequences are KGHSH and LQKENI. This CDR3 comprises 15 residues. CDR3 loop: CASSPRGQGSYEQYF. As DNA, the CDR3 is TGTGCCAGCTCCCCACGGGGACAGGGCTCCTACGAGCAGTACTTC.

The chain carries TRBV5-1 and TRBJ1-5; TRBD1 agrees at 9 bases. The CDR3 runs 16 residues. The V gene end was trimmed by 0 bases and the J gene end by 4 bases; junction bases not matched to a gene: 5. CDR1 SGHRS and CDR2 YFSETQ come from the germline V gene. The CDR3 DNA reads TGCGCCAGCAGCTTGGCCCCTGGACAGGGGAATCAGCCCCAGCATTTT. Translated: CASSLAPGQGNQPQHF. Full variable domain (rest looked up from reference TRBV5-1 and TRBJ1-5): KAGVTQTPRYLIKTRGQQVTLSCSPISGHRSVSWYQQTPGQGLQFLFEYFSETQRNKGNFPGRFSGRQFSNSRSEMNVSTLELGDSALYLCASSLAPGQGNQPQHFGDGTRLSIL.

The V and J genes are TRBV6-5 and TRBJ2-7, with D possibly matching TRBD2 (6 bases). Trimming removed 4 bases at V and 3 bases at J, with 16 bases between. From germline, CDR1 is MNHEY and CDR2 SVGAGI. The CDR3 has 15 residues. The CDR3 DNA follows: TGTGCCAGCAGTTTCGCGGGATCGGTTAACTACGAGCAGTACTTC. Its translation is CASSFAGSVNYEQYF.

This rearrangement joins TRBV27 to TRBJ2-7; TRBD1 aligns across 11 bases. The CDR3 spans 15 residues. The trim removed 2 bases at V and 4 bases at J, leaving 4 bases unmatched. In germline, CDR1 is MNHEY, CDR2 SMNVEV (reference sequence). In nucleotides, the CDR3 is TGTGCCAGCAGTTTAAGTGGGACAGGGGGGTACGAGCAGTACTTC. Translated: CASSLSGTGGYEQYF.

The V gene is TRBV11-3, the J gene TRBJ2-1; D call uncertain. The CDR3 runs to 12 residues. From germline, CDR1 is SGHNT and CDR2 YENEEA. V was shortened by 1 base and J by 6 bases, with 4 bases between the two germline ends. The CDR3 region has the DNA TGTGCCAGCAGCTTAGTCCTCAATGAGCAGTTCTTC. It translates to CASSLVLNEQFF.

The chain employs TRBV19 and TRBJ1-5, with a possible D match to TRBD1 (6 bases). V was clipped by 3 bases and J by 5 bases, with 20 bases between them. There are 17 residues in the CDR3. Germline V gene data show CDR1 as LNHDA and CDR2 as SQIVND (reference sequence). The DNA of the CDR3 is TGTGCCAGTAGTATTCTTTCTCGGACAGTCTATGATCAGCCCCAGCATTTT. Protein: CASSILSRTVYDQPQHF.

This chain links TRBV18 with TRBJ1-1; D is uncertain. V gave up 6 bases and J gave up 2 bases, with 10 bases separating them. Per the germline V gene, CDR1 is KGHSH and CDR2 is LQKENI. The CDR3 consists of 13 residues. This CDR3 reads CASSLDKNTEAFF. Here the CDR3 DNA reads TGTGCCAGCTCTCTAGACAAAAACACTGAAGCTTTCTTT.

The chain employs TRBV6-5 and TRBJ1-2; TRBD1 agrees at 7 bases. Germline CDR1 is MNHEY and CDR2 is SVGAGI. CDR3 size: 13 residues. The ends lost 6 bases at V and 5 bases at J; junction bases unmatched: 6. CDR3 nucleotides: TGTGCCAGCAGGCAGGGGGTATCGTATGGCTACACCTTC. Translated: CASRQGVSYGYTF.

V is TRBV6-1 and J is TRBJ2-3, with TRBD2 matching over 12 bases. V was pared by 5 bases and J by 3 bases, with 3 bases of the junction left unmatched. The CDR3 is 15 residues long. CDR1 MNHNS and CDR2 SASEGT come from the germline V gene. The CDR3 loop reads CASSLAGGLTDTQYF. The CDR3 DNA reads TGTGCCAGCAGTCTAGCGGGGGGGCTAACAGATACGCAGTATTTT.